This TCR beta chain was profiled in a study of regulatory T cells in long-lasting Graves disease. V was clipped by 0 bases and J by 2 bases, with 13 bases between them. The CDR3 sequence is 16 residues long. The germline V gene has CDR1 LGHDT and CDR2 YNNKEL (reference sequence). Study outcomes and limitations: TRBV28 was favored in persistent disease, as were TRBJ1-2 and TRBJ2-5.

For this clonotype: Its antigen is still unknown.

The authors built TCR beta libraries using iRepertoire HTBI primers and Arm-PCR of CDR3 regions. TCRdb itself ran the multiplex PCR reads through MiXCR, one entry per CDR3 protein. Of roughly 420,000 distinct CDR3 sequences listed, 13% to 15% are singletons. Time point defined: newly diagnosed GD, antithyroid drugs for less than 3 months. PBMC-extracted RNA yielded the TCR library. These data were also reused for a study on T cells in Graves' hyperthyroidism and ophthalmopathy. That work states: Graves' hyperthyroidism is called stable when ophthalmopathy does not progress within 18 months. Researchers ran a first-round RT-PCR on the TCR CDR3 using the HTBI primer set. Blood samples included most of the expanded thyroid clonotypes exceeding 0.001.

This sequence was found in a woman in her forties or fifties with Graves disease. The gene calls are TRBV3-1 and TRBJ1-2; tentatively, D is TRBD1 (6 bases). Material: peripheral blood mononuclear cells (PBMCs), obtained at new diagnosis, from a patient treated with antithyroid drugs. In DNA form, the CDR3 reads TGTGCCAGCAGCCAAGATGAAGGGGGGCCCAACTATGGCTACACCTTC. Translated: CASSQDEGGPNYGYTF.